One and the same sample provided the 8 T cell receptor beta chains below, sequenced in a study of CD8+ T cells in alopecia areata. Reverse transcription of extracted RNA yielded cDNA, which provided the sequencing template. TCRdb keeps only in-frame clones here, not all; method: immunoSEQ multiplex PCR. The sample shows under 350,000 clones, no singletons; the ten largest hold more than 1%. The authors sorted pooled cutaneous lymph node cells using CD4, CD8alpha, NKG2D, NKG2ACE and other markers. Sequenced input: CD4+ T cells sorted from a lymph node. These receptors originate from a C3H/HeJ mouse with alopecia areata. As its MHC haplotype, the strain has H2-k.

Concerning this clone: The genes and germline here are from mouse. Read sequence stops 4 residues before the CDR3 end, and the germline J gene provides the missing end. V gene TRBV1 combines with J gene TRBJ2-1; D gene ambiguous. This CDR3 is 15 amino acids long. V was trimmed by 0 bases and J by 0 bases, leaving 6 bases between them. Germline V gene data show CDR1 as NSQYPW and CDR2 as LRSPGD (reference sequence). The CDR3 loop reads CTCSADHSNYAEQFF. The CDR3 bases that were read are TGCACCTGCAGTGCAGATCACTCTAACTATGCT.

This clone has only a few counts. These gene names are mouse names. CDR3 bases read: TGTGCCAGCAGGGGACAGGGGATTAAC. This encodes CASRGQGIN. The full CDR3 protein reads CASRGQGINTLYF. The rearrangement joins TRBV19 to TRBJ2-4; TRBD1 agrees at 10 bases. The read ends 4 residues shy of where the CDR3 ends; the end is completed using the germline J gene. The CDR3 contains 13 residues. Germline V gene lookup returns CDR1 FNHDT and CDR2 SITEND (reference sequence).

In this sample, this clone turned up a few times. Germline and genes here are mouse. Read coverage stops 4 residues before the CDR3 terminus; the germline J gene supplies the remainder. The V and J genes are TRBV13-1 and TRBJ2-1, with 8 bases fitting TRBD2. The trim removed 3 bases at V and 2 bases at J, leaving 1 base unmatched. The CDR3 is 14 residues long. Germline-derived CDR1 and CDR2 are NSHNY and SYGAGN. The CDR3 bases that were read are TGTGCCAGCAGTGGCTGGGGGGACTATGCT. It codes for CASSGWGDYA. The entire CDR3 reads CASSGWGDYAEQFF.

A word on this clone: Each gene name is a mouse one. The CDR3 goes on 4 residues after the read ends, and that part is filled in from the germline J gene. This sequence joins TRBV5 and TRBJ2-5; 8 bases map to TRBD2. The V gene end was trimmed by 0 bases and the J gene end by 2 bases; junction bases not matched to a gene: 7. Germline CDR1 reads LGHNA; CDR2 reads YNLKQL (reference sequence). The CDR3 runs 17 residues. CDR3 amino acids: CASSQDQWGGGQDTQYF. Partial CDR3 DNA: TGTGCCAGCAGCCAAGATCAATGGGGGGGTGGCCAAGAC.

This clone was observed a few times. The listed genes are named as in mouse. The sample contains more than one DNA sequence encoding this CDR3. CDR3 sequence: CASRTGVYEQYF. CDR3 DNA (partial): TGTGCCAGCAGGACAGGGGTCTAT. The V call is TRBV19, the J call TRBJ2-7; TRBD1 agrees at 8 bases. Read data end 4 residues before the CDR3 end; the end is taken from the germline J gene. V was clipped by 5 bases and J by 3 bases; unmatched bases: 1. Looked up from germline, CDR1 is FNHDT and CDR2 is SITEND (reference sequence). This CDR3 spans 12 amino acids.

This clone was counted a few times. Genes here carry mouse names. Coverage ceases 4 residues before the CDR3 finishes, and the germline J gene fills in the end. The chain employs TRBV13-1 and TRBJ2-1; the match to TRBD2 covers 10 bases. The CDR3 sequence is 14 residues long. The germline V gene has CDR1 NSHNY and CDR2 SYGAGN. Germline trimming cut 3 bases from V and 6 bases from J; bases unmatched to any gene: 3. The CDR3 protein is CASSGGLGLAEQFF. Partial CDR3 DNA: TGTGCCAGCAGTGGGGGACTGGGGCTTGCT.

As concerns this clone: Genes and germline are mouse. The read stops 4 residues short of the end of the CDR3; the missing end is completed from the germline J gene. This chain connects TRBV19 to TRBJ2-2; D gene uncertain. The CDR3 consists of 14 residues. Germline CDR1 reads FNHDT; CDR2 reads SITEND (reference sequence). The germline V and J ends were trimmed by 1 base and 4 bases, with 8 bases remaining between them. The part of the CDR3 DNA that was read is TGTGCCAGCAGTATAAACCAGGCCACCGGG. Its protein is CASSINQATG. The full CDR3 reads CASSINQATGQLYF.

Comment on this clone: Gene names follow the mouse nomenclature. The read falls 3 residues short of the CDR3 end, and the missing part is taken from the germline J gene. This chain uses TRBV13-3 with TRBJ1-6; TRBD1 agrees at 10 bases. TRBJ1-6 is identified as an open reading frame with a role that is uncertain. There are 16 residues in the CDR3. The V and J ends lost 0 bases and 3 bases, in that order; junction bases with no gene match: 0. Germline-derived CDR1 and CDR2 are NNHDY and SYVADS. The CDR3 sequence is CASSDGDRGYNSPLYF. Partial CDR3 DNA: TGTGCCAGCAGTGATGGGGACAGGGGCTATAATTCGCCC.